The TCR beta chain described here comes from a study of beta chain features in type 1 diabetes. Study results and limitations: Whatever favoring of shorter templates PCR might show would apply equally to patients and controls. In every one of the four CD4+ subsets, TCRB CDR3s were moderately but significantly shorter in Type 1 diabetes patients.

Sorting that relied on CD45RO/CCR7/CD25/CD127/CD95/CD27 yielded CD4+ naive, central memory, regulatory and stem cell-like memory cells. Sorted populations all had greater than 95% purity. To note about this clone: No antigen is known for it.

The isolated RNA, all of it, was reverse transcribed, so expressed TCRB transcripts were what got sequenced. The assay was immunoSEQ multiplex PCR, and TCRdb's table has in-frame clones only and misses some. The sample comprises roughly 290,000 clones, around 16% of which are singletons, and 0.015% rests with the top ten. V gave up 5 bases and J gave up 1 base; unmatched junction bases: 9. CDR1 and CDR2 (germline): SGHTA, FQGNSA. There are 18 residues in the CDR3. The sample consisted of naive CD4+ T cells from blood. V is TRBV7-2 and J is TRBJ2-3; TRBD2 matches 13 bases. The clonotype originates from a man aged 18 to 30 with type 1 diabetes. CDR3 amino acids: CASSPTHGLAGGTDTQYF. The CDR3 DNA reads TGTGCCAGCAGCCCAACCCACGGACTAGCGGGAGGCACAGATACGCAGTATTTT.